These 29 T cell receptor beta chains came from one sample sequenced in a study of cytomegalovirus exposure and HLA in healthy donors. This PCR relied on a set of 60 Vbeta primers and 13 Jbeta primers. The method was immunoSEQ multiplex PCR; TCRdb's version includes in-frame clones alone and lacks a portion of them. The sample shows about 160,000 clones, about 68% of them seen only once. Material: PBMCs. The receptors shown here come from a female donor in good health and CMV-seronegative.

The chain recombines TRBV28 with TRBJ1-5; TRBD1 matches at 8 bases. Germline V lookup: CDR1 MDHEN, CDR2 SYDVKM. The trim removed 7 bases at V and 7 bases at J, leaving 6 bases unmatched. The CDR3 contains 13 residues. CDR3 amino acids: CASIPGGGQPQHF. CDR3 coding DNA: TGTGCCAGCATTCCAGGGGGCGGACAGCCCCAGCATTTT.

The table lists this clone with a count of one. The chain links TRBV10-3 to TRBJ2-1; D not certain. The germline CDR1 and CDR2 sequences are ENHRY and SYGVKD. The ends were cut back, 0 bases at V and 2 bases at J, with 11 bases in the middle. The CDR3 covers 16 residues. CDR3 DNA: TGTGCCATCAGTGAGTCGGGCAGCTCTACCTACAATGAGCAGTTCTTC. It yields the protein CAISESGSSTYNEQFF.

This clone was seen a few times. This chain joins TRBV27 and TRBJ1-2; maybe TRBD1 (6 bases). CDR1 MNHEY and CDR2 SMNVEV come from the germline V gene (reference sequence). Trimming left V 2 bases short and J 3 bases short, with 10 bases between. CDR3 size: 14 residues. The DNA for the CDR3 is TGTGCCAGCAGTTTACACTACAGGGACTATGGCTACACCTTC. It is translated as CASSLHYRDYGYTF.

The CDR3 DNA reads as TGCGCCAGCAGCCATATAGCGGGGGGGGTTACTAGCACAGATACGCAGTATTTT. Translation: CASSHIAGGVTSTDTQYF. The chain joins TRBV4-3 to TRBJ2-3; TRBD2 aligns across 11 bases. V shed 3 bases and J 0 bases; nucleotides not matched to a gene: 8. The CDR3 has 18 amino acids. From germline, CDR1 is LGHNA and CDR2 YSLEER.

The chain uses TRBV10-3 and TRBJ1-1; 8 bases line up with TRBD1. Per germline, CDR1 ENHRY and CDR2 SYGVKD. Trimming took 4 bases from V and 7 from J; bases not matched to a gene: 11. The CDR3 has 15 amino acids. The CDR3 sequence is CAISAQQGVMNEAFF. For the CDR3, the DNA is TGTGCCATCAGTGCACAACAGGGGGTTATGAATGAAGCTTTCTTT.

This clone was counted between two and nine times. This CDR3 is also generated by other DNA sequences in the sample. The rearrangement uses TRBV6-4 and TRBJ2-3, with 9 nucleotides matching TRBD2. The germline gives CDR1 MRHNA, CDR2 SNTAGT. CDR3 length equals 14 residues. V dropped 6 bases and J dropped 1; count of bases not matched to a gene: 2. CDR3 amino acids: CASSPSGGTDTQYF. CDR3 in DNA: TGTGCCAGCAGCCCTAGCGGGGGCACAGATACGCAGTATTTT.

The chain recombines TRBV15 with TRBJ2-5; 11 bases agree with TRBD2. This CDR3 region has 18 residues. Germline V lookup: CDR1 LNHNV, CDR2 YYDKDF (reference sequence). The V segment lost 3 bases and the J segment 1 base; nucleotides outside the gene matches: 10. Written as DNA, the CDR3 is TGTGCCACCAGCAGCGGGCGTTTTCTAGCGGGAGGCCAAGAGACCCAGTACTTC. Protein: CATSSGRFLAGGQETQYF.

This chain joins TRBV6-5 and TRBJ1-1; TRBD1 might be the D (6 bases). Germline CDR1 is MNHEY and CDR2 is SVGAGI. The germline V and J ends were trimmed by 0 bases and 11 bases, with 16 bases remaining between them. The CDR3 is 14 residues long. CDR3 region: CASSYSGGGPDAFF. Written as DNA, the CDR3 is TGTGCCAGCAGTTACTCGGGAGGGGGACCAGACGCTTTCTTT.

This chain uses TRBV6-5 with TRBJ1-2; TRBD1 might be the D (5 bases). Germline lookup yields CDR1 MNHEY and CDR2 SVGAGI. The CDR3 is 11 residues long. V was pared by 7 bases and J by 7 bases, with 10 bases between. CDR3 sequence (DNA): TGTGCCAGCAAGGCGGGGCGTGGCTACACCTTC. Its translation: CASKAGRGYTF.

The J gene is TRBJ1-3, the V gene TRBV15; TRBD1 aligns across 8 bases. The germline gives CDR1 LNHNV, CDR2 YYDKDF (reference sequence). V lost 0 bases, J lost 8 bases, and 15 bases stayed unmatched. CDR3 size: 18 residues. DNA of the CDR3: TGTGCCACCAGCAGAGATATCCGCAAGACAGGGGATCTCGACACCATATATTTT. This sequence encodes CATSRDIRKTGDLDTIYF.

The chain joins TRBV6-5 to TRBJ1-1; D is perhaps TRBD1 (6 bases). Trimming took off 6 bases at V and 5 bases at J, with 16 bases between the two ends. This CDR3 contains 14 residues. CDR1 is MNHEY, CDR2 SVGAGI, per germline. In DNA form, the CDR3 reads TGTGCCAGCAGCAACACCAGGGGTGGGACTGAAGCTTTCTTT. It encodes CASSNTRGGTEAFF.

This clone was observed a single time. The V and J genes are TRBV6-6 and TRBJ2-5, with TRBD2 as a possible D gene (6 bases). The V and J ends lost 6 bases and 0 bases respectively, with 14 bases between them. Germline loops: CDR1 MNHNY, CDR2 SVGAGI (reference sequence). The CDR3 is 15 amino acids. The CDR3 loop is CASSPRDSDQETQYF. CDR3 sequence (DNA): TGTGCCAGCAGCCCCCGGGACTCTGACCAAGAGACCCAGTACTTC.

The chain recombines TRBV6-4 with TRBJ1-2; TRBD1 matches at 9 bases. Germline assignment: CDR1 MRHNA and CDR2 SNTAGT. The V and J ends lost 6 bases and 6 bases, in that order; junction bases with no gene match: 5. The CDR3 loop spans 13 amino acids. The CDR3 DNA is TGTGCCAGCAGCCACCGGGACAGGGATGGCTACACCTTC. Translation gives CASSHRDRDGYTF.

The genes are TRBV5-1 and TRBJ2-1, with 9 bases that match TRBD2. V gave up 0 bases and J gave up 5 bases; unmatched junction bases: 6. In germline, CDR1 is SGHRS, CDR2 YFSETQ. The CDR3 sequence is 16 residues long. This chain's CDR3 is CASSLATASGNNEQFF. CDR3 bases: TGCGCCAGCAGCTTGGCTACGGCTAGCGGGAACAATGAGCAGTTCTTC.

The chain links TRBV6-6 to TRBJ1-1; no clear D. V lost 6 bases and J lost 4, with 18 bases in between. Germline lookup yields CDR1 MNHNY and CDR2 SVGAGI (reference sequence). This CDR3 has 15 residues. The CDR3 protein is CASSYGEARGTEAFF. DNA of the CDR3: TGTGCCAGCAGCTACGGGGAGGCCCGGGGCACTGAAGCTTTCTTT.

Only a few counts were recorded for this clone. V and J are TRBV6-4 and TRBJ2-1; D may be TRBD2 (7 bases). The germline CDR1 and CDR2 sequences are MRHNA and SNTAGT. V was shortened by 2 bases and J by 8 bases, with 13 bases between the two germline ends. CDR3 length: 14 amino acids. CDR3 region: CASSDGTGGDEQFF. The CDR3 nucleotides are TGTGCCAGCAGTGACGGCACGGGGGGCGATGAGCAGTTCTTC.

This CDR3 reads CASGSGLSYGYTF. Written as DNA, the CDR3 is TGTGCTAGTGGCTCCGGACTGTCCTATGGCTACACCTTC. The chain carries TRBV12-5 and TRBJ1-2; D not certain. Germline V gene data show CDR1 as LGHNT and CDR2 as FRNRAP. Trimming removed 6 bases from V and 4 bases from J, with 12 bases in between. CDR3 length: 13 amino acids.

This chain joins TRBV5-1 and TRBJ2-3; maybe TRBD1 (5 bases). From germline, CDR1 is SGHRS and CDR2 YFSETQ. The V end lost 0 bases, the J end lost 9 bases, and 11 bases lay between the germline ends. The CDR3 covers 13 residues. DNA of the CDR3: TGCGCCAGCAGCTTGGAAGGGGCCGACACGCAGTATTTT. Translating gives CASSLEGADTQYF. The entire variable domain, with the rest obtained from reference TRBV5-1 and TRBJ2-3, is as follows: KAGVTQTPRYLIKTRGQQVTLSCSPISGHRSVSWYQQTPGQGLQFLFEYFSETQRNKGNFPGRFSGRQFSNSRSEMNVSTLELGDSALYLCASSLEGADTQYFGPGTRLTVL.

Comments on this clone: This sample also contains other DNA sequences that code for the same CDR3. The genes are TRBV7-3 and TRBJ1-6, with D perhaps matching TRBD1 (5 bases). Germline V gene data show CDR1 as SGHTA and CDR2 as FQGTGA. This CDR3 comprises 13 residues. V gave up 2 bases and J gave up 6 bases, with 5 bases separating them. CDR3 sequence (DNA): TGTGCCAGCAGCTTACAGGGTAATTCACCCCTCCACTTT. The encoded protein is CASSLQGNSPLHF. The whole variable domain, filled in from reference TRBV7-3 and TRBJ1-6, reads GAGVSQTPSNKVTEKGKYVELRCDPISGHTALYWYRQSLGQGPEFLIYFQGTGAADDSGLPNDRFFAVRPEGSVSTLKIQRTERGDSAVYLCASSLQGNSPLHFGNGTRLTVT.

The rearrangement uses TRBV12-2 and TRBJ2-7; TRBD1 was called by the table and not checked on the DNA. TRBV12-2 is a documented pseudogene. CDR3 length: 18 residues. CDR3 sequence: CASRLVRKRPRQASEQYF. CDR3 bases: TGTGCAAGTCGCTTAGTTCGAAAGCGGCCTCGACAGGCCTCCGAGCAGTACTTC.

The chain carries TRBV14 and TRBJ1-2, with D possibly being TRBD1 (5 bases). Germline V gene lookup returns CDR1 SGHDN and CDR2 FVKESK. The CDR3 has 15 amino acids. Trimming took 0 bases from V and 8 from J, leaving 16 bases between them. The CDR3 region has the DNA TGTGCCAGCAGCCAAGATCCAGGGCCCCTTCGAGGCTACACCTTC. Protein: CASSQDPGPLRGYTF. Looking up the rest from reference TRBV14 and TRBJ1-2 gives the full variable domain: EAGVTQFPSHSVIEKGQTVTLRCDPISGHDNLYWYRRVMGKEIKFLLHFVKESKQDESGMPNNRFLAERTGGTYSTLKVQPAELEDSGVYFCASSQDPGPLRGYTFGSGTRLTVV.

This clone was seen a single time. V usage is TRBV19 and J usage is TRBJ2-1, with TRBD2 matching over 12 bases. V gave up 1 base and J gave up 3 bases; unmatched junction bases: 1. The CDR3 is made up of 16 amino acids. CDR1 is LNHDA and CDR2 is SQIVND in the germline V gene (reference sequence). CDR3: CASSIVLAGGYNEQFF. DNA for the CDR3: TGTGCCAGTAGTATAGTACTAGCGGGGGGCTACAATGAGCAGTTCTTC.

Only one count was recorded for this clone. The V call is TRBV10-1, the J call TRBJ2-7, with 10 bases identical to TRBD2. This CDR3 is 17 amino acids long. V lost 2 bases and J lost 3; bases outside the gene matches: 10. Germline assignment: CDR1 WNHNN and CDR2 SYGVQD (reference sequence). The CDR3 nucleotides are TGCGCCAGCAGTGAGCCCCCAAGGCTAGCGGGGGACTACGAGCAGTACTTC. As protein: CASSEPPRLAGDYEQYF.

This clone was counted only a few times. V is TRBV4-1 and J is TRBJ1-1, with D possibly TRBD1 on 6 matching bases. CDR1 is MGHRA, CDR2 YSYEKL, per germline. CDR3 length equals 15 residues. The V end was cut by 2 bases, the J end by 1 base, with 11 bases between. The CDR3 DNA sequence: TGCGCCAGCAGCCAAATATTACAGGGGAACACTGAAGCTTTCTTT. Protein product: CASSQILQGNTEAFF.

V is TRBV19 and J is TRBJ2-5; 7 bases are shared with TRBD1. The CDR3 totals 16 residues. The J segment lost 5 bases and the V segment lost 4 bases, leaving 13 bases of the junction unmatched. Germline-derived CDR1 and CDR2 are LNHDA and SQIVND (reference sequence). CDR3 region: CASSTDWTGLWETQYF. The CDR3 nucleotides are TGTGCCAGTAGTACCGACTGGACAGGTCTATGGGAGACCCAGTACTTC.

V usage is TRBV4-3 and J usage is TRBJ2-5; maybe TRBD2 (6 bases). The V and J ends lost 1 base and 4 bases respectively, with 7 bases between them. There are 13 residues in the CDR3. CDR1 and CDR2 from the germline V gene are LGHNA and YSLEER. CDR3 DNA: TGCGCCAGCAGCCAAGGGAGGGCAGAGACCCAGTACTTC. It specifies CASSQGRAETQYF.

The chain joins TRBV2 to TRBJ1-2; D might be TRBD1 (5 bases). Trimming removed 11 bases from V and 4 bases from J, with 20 bases in between. The CDR3 covers 14 residues. Germline CDR1 SNHLY, CDR2 FYNNEI. The CDR3 DNA follows: TGTGCCTCCACCCCCTCGACAGTCCCCTATGGCTACACCTTC. Amino acids: CASTPSTVPYGYTF.

This chain uses TRBV19 with TRBJ1-1; D remains ambiguous. CDR1 is LNHDA and CDR2 is SQIVND in the germline V gene (reference sequence). Trimming left V 3 bases short and J 7 bases short, with 6 bases between. This CDR3 spans 11 amino acids. CDR3: CASSITREAFF. The CDR3, as DNA: TGTGCCAGTAGTATCACTCGTGAAGCTTTCTTT.

The CDR3 DNA reads TGTGCCAGCCTCCCCCCCAATTCACCCCTCCACTTT. It is translated as CASLPPNSPLHF. V and J are TRBV28 and TRBJ1-6; D uncertain. The CDR3 extends over 12 amino acids. Trimming left V 8 bases short and J 7 bases short, with 9 bases between. CDR1 and CDR2 from the germline V gene are MDHEN and SYDVKM.